The rows below give T cell receptor beta chains drawn from one sample of a study of cytomegalovirus exposure and HLA in healthy donors. TCRdb's table, derived via immunoSEQ multiplex PCR, lists solely in-frame clones and lacks some. Of 90,000 to 150,000 clones in the sample, roughly 90% are singletons; the top ten hold around 6%. Sequencing input: PBMCs. The receptor set was obtained from a woman between 18 and 29 years old in good health and CMV-seropositive. Both conserved end residues are part of each CDR3. Each record gives: V gene, D gene, J gene, CDR3 protein. D genes are given only for firm matches.

>TRBV7-9|NA|TRBJ2-2
CASSSTGISNTGELFF
>TRBV14|NA|TRBJ1-2
CASSQLEDGYTF
>TRBV5-1|TRBD1|TRBJ2-3
CASSLLGQATDTQYF
>TRBV30|NA|TRBJ1-1
CAWIGGTVNTEAFF
>TRBV7-7|TRBD2|TRBJ2-5
CASSPGGIEKETQYF
>TRBV6-5|TRBD1|TRBJ1-3
CASSLLGTGGNTIYF
>TRBV5-8|NA|TRBJ2-5
CASSWGSQETQYF
>TRBV2|NA|TRBJ2-7
CASSEHSGTIYEQYF
>TRBV30|NA|TRBJ2-7
CAWSTAYEQYF
>TRBV2|TRBD1|TRBJ1-2
CASSHGQGTGYTF
>TRBV4-1|NA|TRBJ1-5
CASSQARENNQPQHF
>TRBV10-1|NA|TRBJ2-3
CASPGITLTDTQYF
>TRBV4-2|NA|TRBJ2-1
CASSQEVSVYYNEQFF
>TRBV9|NA|TRBJ1-3
CASSVGQMSSGNTIYF
>TRBV6-1|TRBD1|TRBJ1-1
CASRRGQETEAFF
>TRBV11-3|NA|TRBJ1-2
CASSGTPYGYTF
>TRBV5-1|TRBD1|TRBJ1-2
CASSLAGDRAYGYTF
>TRBV7-2|NA|TRBJ1-2
CASSLESGNKYGYTF
>TRBV10-3|TRBD1|TRBJ2-5
CATADRGPETQYF
>TRBV10-3|NA|TRBJ2-3
CAISEGEPDTQYF
>TRBV19|NA|TRBJ1-1
CASSITGPYEAFF
>TRBV11-3|NA|TRBJ1-2
CASSFGQKNDGYTF
>TRBV11-3|TRBD1|TRBJ1-1
CASSHRQGIGHTEAFF
>TRBV11-3|NA|TRBJ1-1
CASSFAGGSTEAFF
>TRBV5-1|TRBD2|TRBJ2-1
CASRRGTSGANEQFF
>TRBV5-1|NA|TRBJ1-2
CASSSGQSLGYGYTF
>TRBV5-6|NA|TRBJ2-6
CASSPGAGANVLTF